The 18 T cell receptor beta chains given below trace back to one sample, sequenced in a study of cytomegalovirus exposure and HLA in healthy donors. It was with 60 Vbeta and 13 Jbeta primers that the PCR ran. Using immunoSEQ multiplex PCR, the repertoire was profiled, and TCRdb retains in-frame clones only, with some absent. Of 85,000 to 95,000 clones in the sample, over 70% were seen once. What was sequenced was PBMCs. Every receptor here comes from a man aged 25 to 40 in good health and CMV-seropositive.

This clone turned up a few times. The rearrangement uses TRBV2 and TRBJ1-5, with 8 bases aligning to TRBD1. This CDR3 has 15 amino acids. The germline CDR1 and CDR2 sequences are SNHLY and FYNNEI. Trimming took 5 bases from V and 7 from J; bases not matched to a gene: 10. In DNA, the CDR3 is TGTGCCAGCAGTAATCCGGGACAGGTGGAACAGCCCCAGCATTTT. It specifies CASSNPGQVEQPQHF. Full variable domain (missing parts from reference TRBV2 and TRBJ1-5): EPEVTQTPSHQVTQMGQEVILRCVPISNHLYFYWYRQILGQKVEFLVSFYNNEISEKSEIFDDQFSVERPDGSNFTLKIRSTKLEDSAMYFCASSNPGQVEQPQHFGDGTRLSIL.

This clone was observed a few times. This chain joins TRBV5-6 and TRBJ1-2; TRBD1 matches 7 bases. This CDR3 comprises 16 residues. V dropped 4 bases and J dropped 4; count of bases not matched to a gene: 13. The germline V gene encodes CDR1 SGHDT and CDR2 YYEEEE. In DNA, the CDR3 is TGTGCCAGCAGCGAGGGACGAACAGGGGTCGTCTATGGCTACACCTTC. Its translation is CASSEGRTGVVYGYTF.

CDR3 protein: CASSSALGVRTDTQYF. The CDR3 bases are TGCGCCAGCAGCTCCGCCTTAGGGGTTAGGACAGATACGCAGTATTTT. This chain connects TRBV5-1 to TRBJ2-3; D is possibly TRBD1 (5 bases). Germline V gene lookup returns CDR1 SGHRS and CDR2 YFSETQ. Trimming shortened V by 3 bases and J by 3 bases, and 17 bases separated the two germline ends. The CDR3 has 16 amino acids.

V usage is TRBV6-5 and J usage is TRBJ1-2; D is possibly TRBD1 (6 bases). Germline values: CDR1 MNHEY, CDR2 SVGAGI. The ends were cut back, 7 bases at V and 8 bases at J, with 20 bases in the middle. The CDR3 runs to 14 residues. The CDR3 bases are TGTGCCAGCACCTACGGCGAGAGGGGGTGGGGCTACACCTTC. Translation gives CASTYGERGWGYTF.

Only a few counts were recorded for this clone. V gene TRBV5-3 combines with J gene TRBJ2-7, with 14 nucleotides matching TRBD2. TRBV5-3 is reported as an ORF; its role is uncertain. Trimming at V came to 4 bases and at J to 4 bases, leaving 16 bases not matched to a gene. The CDR3 loop spans 19 amino acids. The CDR3 reads CARSRLAGGQLRSFYEQYF. For the CDR3, the DNA is TGTGCCAGAAGCCGACTAGCGGGGGGGCAACTCCGAAGCTTTTACGAGCAGTACTTC.

The chain carries TRBV10-3 and TRBJ1-2; no reliable D call. In germline, CDR1 is ENHRY, CDR2 SYGVKD. Trimming took 8 bases from V and 4 from J, leaving 14 bases between them. The CDR3 covers 13 residues. CDR3 bases: TGTGCCATCTTTGGAGGGCCAGGCTATGGCTACACCTTC. The encoded protein is CAIFGGPGYGYTF.

This clone was recorded once. The V gene is TRBV9, the J gene TRBJ1-2; 9 bases align to TRBD1. The V gene end was trimmed by 1 base and the J gene end by 1 base; junction bases not matched to a gene: 2. Per germline, CDR1 SGDLS and CDR2 YYNGEE. CDR3 length: 15 amino acids. CDR3 region: CASSVLGQGNYGYTF. The CDR3 DNA reads TGTGCCAGCAGCGTACTGGGACAGGGTAACTATGGCTACACCTTC.

This clone was seen a single time. The chain couples TRBV2 to TRBJ1-5; D is undetermined. Germline CDR1 is SNHLY and CDR2 is FYNNEI. V lost 5 bases and J 0 bases, leaving 8 bases between the germline ends. The CDR3 runs to 14 residues. CDR3 protein: CASSTVYSNQPQHF. The CDR3 DNA reads as TGTGCCAGCAGTACAGTCTATAGCAATCAGCCCCAGCATTTT.

The chain links TRBV27 to TRBJ2-1; D possibly corresponds to TRBD2 (5 bases). The germline gives CDR1 MNHEY, CDR2 SMNVEV (reference sequence). This CDR3 has 13 amino acids. Trimming removed 8 bases from V and 5 bases from J, with 13 bases in between. As DNA, the CDR3 is TGTGCCAGCGGACTTCAAAGAGACAATGAGCAGTTCTTC. It encodes CASGLQRDNEQFF.

The V gene is TRBV2, the J gene TRBJ1-4; D possibly corresponds to TRBD1 (5 bases). CDR1 is SNHLY and CDR2 is FYNNEI in the germline V gene. The CDR3 totals 14 residues. Between the trimmed V and J ends, which lost 5 bases and 7 bases, there was a span of 14 bases. As DNA, the CDR3 is TGTGCCAGCAGTATGGGGCAGGGAGGTGAAAAACTGTTTTTT. As protein: CASSMGQGGEKLFF.

This clone was found a few times. This chain joins TRBV19 and TRBJ1-5; no clear D. The germline CDR1 and CDR2 sequences are LNHDA and SQIVND (reference sequence). Trimming took off 7 bases at V and 3 bases at J, with 13 bases between the two ends. The CDR3 length is 14 residues. The CDR3 here is CASTRRGDNQPQHF. CDR3 in DNA: TGTGCCAGTACGCGCAGAGGAGACAATCAGCCCCAGCATTTT.

The J gene is TRBJ1-1, the V gene TRBV30, with D possibly being TRBD1 (6 bases). Between the trimmed V and J ends, which lost 7 bases and 0 bases, there was a span of 15 bases. The CDR3 is made up of 14 amino acids. Germline V CDR1 and CDR2: GTSNPN, SVGIG (reference sequence). CDR3 residues: CASTRTDMNTEAFF. The CDR3, as DNA: TGTGCCTCTACTAGGACAGATATGAACACTGAAGCTTTCTTT.

This clone has a handful of counts. The CDR3 reads CASSQEDRGATNEKLFF. The CDR3 DNA reads TGCGCCAGCAGCCAAGAGGACAGGGGGGCGACTAATGAAAAACTGTTTTTT. The chain couples TRBV4-3 to TRBJ1-4; 10 nucleotides agree with TRBD1. J lost 2 bases, V lost 0 bases, and 3 bases had no gene match. The CDR3 sequence is 17 residues long. Germline loops: CDR1 LGHNA, CDR2 YSLEER.

The chain joins TRBV5-1 to TRBJ1-4; D is unresolved. Trimming pared 0 bases from V and 0 bases from J, leaving 6 bases between. CDR1 and CDR2 (germline): SGHRS, YFSETQ. The CDR3 is made up of 15 amino acids. The CDR3 DNA reads as TGCGCCAGCAGCTTGGATGCAGCAACTAATGAAAAACTGTTTTTT. This gives the protein CASSLDAATNEKLFF.

The gene calls are TRBV6-1 and TRBJ2-1; 9 bases are shared with TRBD2. V shed 4 bases, J shed 5 bases, and the junction held 15 bases outside the gene matches. The CDR3 totals 18 residues. The V gene's germline CDR1 is MNHNS and CDR2 SASEGT. The chain's CDR3 is CASSGLSSGAGGDNEQFF. Written as DNA, the CDR3 is TGTGCCAGCAGTGGCCTTTCTTCGGGAGCGGGAGGAGACAATGAGCAGTTCTTC.

The sample holds one count of this clone. The genes are TRBV4-1 and TRBJ1-5, with D maybe TRBD1 (6 bases). In germline, CDR1 is MGHRA, CDR2 YSYEKL. There are 17 residues in the CDR3. V shed 0 bases and J shed 2 bases, with 14 bases lying between them. This CDR3 reads CASSQDMGARGNQPQHF. CDR3 DNA: TGCGCCAGCAGCCAAGATATGGGGGCTCGAGGCAATCAGCCCCAGCATTTT.

The CDR3 is CASSPQGANTEAFF. Written as DNA, the CDR3 is TGTGCCAGCAGCCCACAGGGGGCGAACACTGAAGCTTTCTTT. The chain joins TRBV7-2 to TRBJ1-1, with TRBD1 matching over 9 bases. Germline V lookup: CDR1 SGHTA, CDR2 FQGNSA. The length of the CDR3 is 14 residues. V dropped 5 bases and J dropped 1; count of bases not matched to a gene: 2.

Only one count was recorded for this clone. The chain couples TRBV7-2 to TRBJ2-7, with no clear D. The V and J ends lost 2 bases and 3 bases respectively, with 5 bases between them. This CDR3 spans 12 amino acids. The V gene's germline CDR1 is SGHTA and CDR2 FQGNSA. The CDR3 spells CASSLMRYEQYF. CDR3 bases: TGTGCCAGCAGCTTAATGCGCTACGAGCAGTACTTC.